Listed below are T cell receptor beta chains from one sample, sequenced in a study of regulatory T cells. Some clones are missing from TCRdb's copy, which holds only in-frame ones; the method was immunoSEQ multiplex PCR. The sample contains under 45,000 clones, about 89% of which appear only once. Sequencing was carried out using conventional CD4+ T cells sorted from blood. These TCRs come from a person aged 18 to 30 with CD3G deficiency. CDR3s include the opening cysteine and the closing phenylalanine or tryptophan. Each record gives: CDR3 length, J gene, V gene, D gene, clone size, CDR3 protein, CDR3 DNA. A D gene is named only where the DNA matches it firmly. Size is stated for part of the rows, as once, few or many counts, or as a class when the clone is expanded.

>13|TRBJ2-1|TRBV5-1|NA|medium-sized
CASSLDSYNEQFF
TGCGCCAGCAGCTTGGACAGCTACAATGAGCAGTTCTTC
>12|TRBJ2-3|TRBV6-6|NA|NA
CASRRDTDTQYF
TGTGCCAGCCGACGGGACACAGATACGCAGTATTTT
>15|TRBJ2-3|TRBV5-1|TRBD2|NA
CASSSLAAGVDTQYF
TGCGCCAGCAGCTCCCTAGCGGCTGGGGTAGATACGCAGTATTTT
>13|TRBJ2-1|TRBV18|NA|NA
CASSPQWGNEQFF
TGTGCCAGCTCTCCGCAATGGGGCAATGAGCAGTTCTTC
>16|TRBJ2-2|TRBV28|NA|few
CASGLRTGLNTGELFF
TGTGCCAGCGGCCTGAGGACCGGGCTTAACACCGGGGAGCTGTTTTTT
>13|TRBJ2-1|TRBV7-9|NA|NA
CASSRHESNEQFF
TGTGCCAGCAGCCGCCACGAGAGCAATGAGCAGTTCTTC
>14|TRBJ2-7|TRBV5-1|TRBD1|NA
CASSLAQGAYEQYF
TGCGCCAGCAGCTTGGCTCAGGGGGCCTACGAGCAGTACTTC
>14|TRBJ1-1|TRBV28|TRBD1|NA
CASSFLRQGGRAFF
TGTGCCAGCAGTTTCCTAAGACAGGGGGGGCGAGCTTTCTTT
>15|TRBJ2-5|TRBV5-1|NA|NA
CASSSRGYPDETQYF
TGCGCCAGCAGCTCCCGGGGGTATCCGGACGAGACCCAGTACTTC
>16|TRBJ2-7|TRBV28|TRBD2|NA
CASSTPSSGAVYEQYF
TGTGCCAGCAGTACCCCGAGTAGCGGGGCAGTCTACGAGCAGTACTTC
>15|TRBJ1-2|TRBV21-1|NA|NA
CAPSKGGARVIGYTF
TGTGCCCCCTCGAAAGGAGGGGCGCGGGTTATCGGCTACACCTTC
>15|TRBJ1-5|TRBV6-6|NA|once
CASTKGGRGNQPQHF
TGTGCCAGCACGAAGGGGGGACGGGGCAATCAGCCCCAGCATTTT
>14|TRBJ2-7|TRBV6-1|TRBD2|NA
CASSEMGLRGEQYF
TGTGCCAGCAGTGAAATGGGACTACGAGGCGAGCAGTACTTC
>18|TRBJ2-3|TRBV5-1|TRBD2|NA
CASSPELERTSLPDTQYF
TGCGCCAGCAGCCCGGAGCTAGAACGGACTAGCCTACCCGATACGCAGTATTTT
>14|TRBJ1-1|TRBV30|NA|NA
CAWSSGELNTEAFF
TGTGCCTGGAGTTCCGGCGAGTTGAACACTGAAGCTTTCTTT
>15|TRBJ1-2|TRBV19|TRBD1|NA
CASRMTGGDNYGYTF
TGTGCCAGTAGAATGACAGGGGGCGATAACTATGGCTACACCTTC
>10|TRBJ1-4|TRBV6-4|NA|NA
CASSDEKLFF
TGTGCCAGCAGCGATGAAAAACTGTTTTTT
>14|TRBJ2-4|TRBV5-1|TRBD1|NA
CASSSGQGKNIQYF
TGCGCCAGCAGTTCTGGACAGGGGAAAAACATTCAGTACTTC
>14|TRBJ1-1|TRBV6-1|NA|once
CASSATTGKTEAFF
TGTGCCAGCAGTGCCACAACAGGGAAGACTGAAGCTTTCTTT
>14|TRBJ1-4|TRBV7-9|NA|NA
CASSLGTANEKLFF
TGTGCCAGCAGCTTAGGGACGGCTAATGAAAAACTGTTTTTT
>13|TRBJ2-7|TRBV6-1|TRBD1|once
CASGGQGSYEQYF
TGTGCCAGCGGCGGACAGGGTAGTTACGAGCAGTACTTC
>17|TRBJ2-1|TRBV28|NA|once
CASSLRVTRTSYNEQFF
TGTGCCAGCAGTTTAAGGGTTACCCGAACTTCCTACAATGAGCAGTTCTTC
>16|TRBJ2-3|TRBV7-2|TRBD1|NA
CASSWGQGVFTDTQYF
TGTGCCAGCAGCTGGGGACAGGGGGTTTTTACAGATACGCAGTATTTT
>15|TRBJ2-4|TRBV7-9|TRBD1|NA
CASSLGTGVRDIQYF
TGTGCCAGCAGCCTCGGGACAGGGGTTCGGGACATTCAGTACTTC
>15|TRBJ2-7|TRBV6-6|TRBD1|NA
CASRRGQETIYEQYF
TGTGCCAGCAGGAGGGGACAGGAAACTATCTACGAGCAGTACTTC
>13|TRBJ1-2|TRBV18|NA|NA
CASSTGSGYGYTF
TGTGCCAGCTCAACAGGGTCCGGATATGGCTACACCTTC
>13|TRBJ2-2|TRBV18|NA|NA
CASATAFAGELFF
TGTGCCAGCGCCACTGCGTTTGCCGGGGAGCTGTTTTTT
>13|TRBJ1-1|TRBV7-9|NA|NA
CASSRGGNTEAFF
TGTGCCAGCAGCAGAGGGGGAAACACTGAAGCTTTCTTT
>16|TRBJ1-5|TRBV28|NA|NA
CASSLWETRGNQPQHF
TGTGCCAGCAGTTTGTGGGAGACAAGGGGAAATCAGCCCCAGCATTTT
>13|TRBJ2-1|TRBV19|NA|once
CASSIGFEDEQFF
TGTGCCAGTAGTATCGGGTTTGAGGATGAGCAGTTCTTC
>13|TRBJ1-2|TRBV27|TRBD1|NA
CASSSRTGEGYTF
TGTGCCAGCAGTTCAAGGACAGGGGAAGGCTACACCTTC
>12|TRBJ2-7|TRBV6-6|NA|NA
CASSYPSGEQYF
TGTGCCAGCAGTTACCCCTCGGGGGAGCAGTACTTC
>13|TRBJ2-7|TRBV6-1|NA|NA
CASSESGRTTQNF
TGTGCCAGCAGTGAAAGTGGGAGGACGACTCAGAACTTC
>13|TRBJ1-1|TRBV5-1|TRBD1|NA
CASSLDTGGEAFF
TGCGCCAGCAGCTTGGATACAGGGGGGGAGGCTTTCTTT
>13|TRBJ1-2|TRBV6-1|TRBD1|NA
CASSEQGAIGYTF
TGTGCCAGCAGTGAACAGGGGGCAATTGGCTACACCTTC
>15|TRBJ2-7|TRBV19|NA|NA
CASSLHGGGDYEQYF
TGTGCCAGTAGTCTCCACGGTGGCGGGGACTACGAGCAGTACTTC
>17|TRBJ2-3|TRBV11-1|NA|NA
CASSFQPGGNPSHTQYF
TGTGCCAGCAGCTTCCAGCCTGGGGGAAACCCATCCCATACGCAGTATTTT
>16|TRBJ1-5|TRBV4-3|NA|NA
CASIALQGRDGQPQHF
TGCGCCAGCATCGCCTTACAGGGACGCGACGGCCAGCCCCAGCATTTT
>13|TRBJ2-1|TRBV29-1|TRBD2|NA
CSVASGGAREQFF
TGCAGCGTTGCTAGCGGGGGGGCGCGGGAGCAGTTCTTC
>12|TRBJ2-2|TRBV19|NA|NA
CASSQLPGELFF
TGTGCCAGCTCACAACTGCCCGGGGAGCTGTTTTTT
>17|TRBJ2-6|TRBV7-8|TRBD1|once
CASSLWDRASGANVLTF
TGTGCCAGCAGCTTATGGGACAGGGCCTCTGGGGCCAACGTCCTGACTTTC
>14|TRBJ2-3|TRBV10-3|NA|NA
CAISGTGPWDTQYF
TGTGCCATCAGTGGTACGGGCCCTTGGGATACGCAGTATTTT
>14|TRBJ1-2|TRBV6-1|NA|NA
CASSEASQLLGYTF
TGTGCCAGCAGTGAAGCATCGCAGCTCTTAGGCTACACCTTC
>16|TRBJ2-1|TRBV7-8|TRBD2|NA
CASSLGWTSGGYEQFF
TGTGCCAGTAGCTTAGGTTGGACTAGCGGGGGGTATGAGCAGTTCTTC
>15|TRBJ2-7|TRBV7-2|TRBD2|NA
CASSLVGGSSYEQYF
TGTGCCAGCAGCTTAGTGGGGGGGAGCTCCTACGAGCAGTACTTC
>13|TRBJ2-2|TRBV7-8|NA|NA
CASSNENTGELFF
TGTGCCAGCAGCAACGAGAACACCGGGGAGCTGTTTTTT
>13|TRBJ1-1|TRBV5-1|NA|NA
CASSLEPPGEAFF
TGCGCCAGCAGCTTGGAACCGCCCGGTGAAGCTTTCTTT
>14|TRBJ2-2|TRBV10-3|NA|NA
CASGRRRDTGELFF
TGTGCCTCCGGTCGCCGGCGCGACACCGGGGAGCTGTTTTTT
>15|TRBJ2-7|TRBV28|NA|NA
CASSLGHTVNHEQYF
TGTGCCAGCAGTTTGGGGCATACAGTTAACCACGAGCAGTACTTC